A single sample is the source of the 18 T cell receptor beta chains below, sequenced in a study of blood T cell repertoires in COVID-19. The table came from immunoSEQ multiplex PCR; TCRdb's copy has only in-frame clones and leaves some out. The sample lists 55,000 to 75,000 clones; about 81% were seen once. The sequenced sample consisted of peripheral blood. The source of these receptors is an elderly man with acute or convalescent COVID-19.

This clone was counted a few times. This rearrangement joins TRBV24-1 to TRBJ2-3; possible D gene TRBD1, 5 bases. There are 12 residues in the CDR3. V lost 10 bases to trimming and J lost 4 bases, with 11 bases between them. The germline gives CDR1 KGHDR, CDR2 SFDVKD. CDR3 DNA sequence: TGTGCCACGGCAGGGTCTCCAGATACGCAGTATTTT. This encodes CATAGSPDTQYF.

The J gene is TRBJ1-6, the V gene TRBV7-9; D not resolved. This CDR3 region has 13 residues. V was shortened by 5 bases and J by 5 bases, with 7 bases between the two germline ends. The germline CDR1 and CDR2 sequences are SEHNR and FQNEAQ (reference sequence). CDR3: CASSGPNNSPLHF. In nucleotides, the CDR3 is TGTGCCAGCAGCGGGCCTAATAATTCACCCCTCCACTTT. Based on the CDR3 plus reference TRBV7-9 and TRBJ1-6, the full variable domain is DTGVSQNPRHKITKRGQNVTFRCDPISEHNRLYWYRQTLGQGPEFLTYFQNEAQLEKSRLLSDRFSAERPKGSFSTLEIQRTEQGDSAMYLCASSGPNNSPLHFGNGTRLTVT.

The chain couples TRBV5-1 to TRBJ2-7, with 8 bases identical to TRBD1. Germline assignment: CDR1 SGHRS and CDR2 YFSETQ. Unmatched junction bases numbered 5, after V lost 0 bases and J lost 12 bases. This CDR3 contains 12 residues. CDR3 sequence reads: CASSLDGQGSYF. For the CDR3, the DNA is TGCGCCAGCAGCTTGGACGGACAGGGTTCGTACTTC.

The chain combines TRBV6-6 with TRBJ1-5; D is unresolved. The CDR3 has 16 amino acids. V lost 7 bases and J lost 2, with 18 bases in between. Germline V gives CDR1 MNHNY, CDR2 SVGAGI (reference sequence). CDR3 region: CASTSGPYLGNQPQHF. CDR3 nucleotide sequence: TGTGCCAGCACCAGTGGTCCGTACCTTGGCAATCAGCCCCAGCATTTT.

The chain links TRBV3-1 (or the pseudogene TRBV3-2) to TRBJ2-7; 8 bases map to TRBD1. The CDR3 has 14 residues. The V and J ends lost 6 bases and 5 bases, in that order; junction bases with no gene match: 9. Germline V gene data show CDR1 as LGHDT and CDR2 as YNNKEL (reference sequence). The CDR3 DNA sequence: TGTGCCAGCAGTCCGGACAGGGACGAGGACGAGCAGTACTTC. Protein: CASSPDRDEDEQYF.

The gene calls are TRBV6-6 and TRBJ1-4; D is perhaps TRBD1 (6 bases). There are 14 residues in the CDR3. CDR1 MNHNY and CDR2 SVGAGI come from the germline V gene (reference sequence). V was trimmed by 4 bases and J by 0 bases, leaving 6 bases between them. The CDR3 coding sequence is TGTGCCAGCAGTTGGACAGCAACTAATGAAAAACTGTTTTTT. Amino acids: CASSWTATNEKLFF.

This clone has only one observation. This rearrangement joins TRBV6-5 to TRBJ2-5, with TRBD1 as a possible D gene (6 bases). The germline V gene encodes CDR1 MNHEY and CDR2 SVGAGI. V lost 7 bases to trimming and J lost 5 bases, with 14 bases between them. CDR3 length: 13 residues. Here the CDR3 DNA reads TGTGCCAGCAAGGGGTCAGGGGAGGAGACCCAGTACTTC. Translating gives CASKGSGEETQYF.

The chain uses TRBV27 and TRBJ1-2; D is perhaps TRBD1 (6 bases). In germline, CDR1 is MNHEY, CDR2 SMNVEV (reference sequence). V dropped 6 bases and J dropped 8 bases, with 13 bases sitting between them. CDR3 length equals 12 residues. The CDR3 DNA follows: TGTGCCAGCAGAACAGGGCTGTTGGGCTACACCTTC. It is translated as CASRTGLLGYTF.

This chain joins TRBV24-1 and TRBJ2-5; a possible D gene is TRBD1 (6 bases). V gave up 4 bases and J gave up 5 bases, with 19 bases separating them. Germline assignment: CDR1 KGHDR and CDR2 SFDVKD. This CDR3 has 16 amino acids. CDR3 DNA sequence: TGTGCCACCAGTGACCCGGGACAAGGTAATAGGGAGACCCAGTACTTC. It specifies CATSDPGQGNRETQYF.

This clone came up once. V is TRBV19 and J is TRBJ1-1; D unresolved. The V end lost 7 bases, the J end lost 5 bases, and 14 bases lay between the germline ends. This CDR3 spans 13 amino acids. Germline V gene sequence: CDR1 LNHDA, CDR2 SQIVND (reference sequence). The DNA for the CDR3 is TGTGCCAGTATCCTTACGGGAGGAACTGAAGCTTTCTTT. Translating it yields CASILTGGTEAFF.

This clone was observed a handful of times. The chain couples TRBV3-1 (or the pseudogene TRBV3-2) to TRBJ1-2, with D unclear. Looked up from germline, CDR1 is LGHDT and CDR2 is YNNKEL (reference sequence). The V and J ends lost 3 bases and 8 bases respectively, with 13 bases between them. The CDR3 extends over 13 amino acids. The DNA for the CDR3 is TGTGCCAGCAGCCATGAGGCCGCAGCGGGCTACACCTTC. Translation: CASSHEAAAGYTF.

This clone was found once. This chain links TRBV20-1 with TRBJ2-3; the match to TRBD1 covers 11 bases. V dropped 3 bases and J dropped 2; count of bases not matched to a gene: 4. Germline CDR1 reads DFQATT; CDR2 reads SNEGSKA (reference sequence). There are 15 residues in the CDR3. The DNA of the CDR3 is TGCAGTGCTAGTGGGGACAGGGGGTTCACAGATACGCAGTATTTT. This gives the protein CSASGDRGFTDTQYF.

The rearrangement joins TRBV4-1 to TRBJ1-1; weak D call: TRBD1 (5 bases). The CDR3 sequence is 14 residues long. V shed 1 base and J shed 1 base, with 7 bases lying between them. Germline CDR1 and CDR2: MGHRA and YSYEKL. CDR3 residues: CASSQVGANTEAFF. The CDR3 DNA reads TGCGCCAGCAGCCAAGTAGGGGCGAACACTGAAGCTTTCTTT.

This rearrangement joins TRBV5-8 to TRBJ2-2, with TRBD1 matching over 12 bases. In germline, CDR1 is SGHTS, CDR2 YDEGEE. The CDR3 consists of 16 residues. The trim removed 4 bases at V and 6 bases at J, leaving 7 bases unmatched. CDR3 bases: TGTGCCAGCAGCGAGGCCGGGACAGGGGGCCCCGGGGAGCTGTTTTTT. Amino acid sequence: CASSEAGTGGPGELFF.

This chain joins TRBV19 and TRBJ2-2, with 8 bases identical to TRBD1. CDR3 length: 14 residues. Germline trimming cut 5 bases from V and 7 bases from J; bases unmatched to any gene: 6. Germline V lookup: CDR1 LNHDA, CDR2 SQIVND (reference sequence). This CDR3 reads CASSADRVNGELFF. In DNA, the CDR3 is TGTGCCAGTAGTGCGGACAGGGTGAACGGGGAGCTGTTTTTT.

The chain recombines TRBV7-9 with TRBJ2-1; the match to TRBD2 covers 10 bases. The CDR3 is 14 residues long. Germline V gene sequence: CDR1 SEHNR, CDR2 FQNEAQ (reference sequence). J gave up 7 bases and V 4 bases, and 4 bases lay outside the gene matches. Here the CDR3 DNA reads TGTGCCAGCAGCTCGACTAGCGGGCCTAATGAGCAGTTCTTC. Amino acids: CASSSTSGPNEQFF.

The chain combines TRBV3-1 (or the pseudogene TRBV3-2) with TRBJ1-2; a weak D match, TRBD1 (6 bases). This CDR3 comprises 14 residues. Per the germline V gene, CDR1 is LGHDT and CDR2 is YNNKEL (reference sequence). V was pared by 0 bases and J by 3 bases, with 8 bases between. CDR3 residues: CASSQDYRDYGYTF. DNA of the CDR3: TGTGCCAGCAGCCAAGATTACAGGGACTATGGCTACACCTTC.

Here the CDR3 DNA reads TGTGCCAGCAGCAAACTCGGTCCTTTTAACTATGGCTACACCTTC. Translating it yields CASSKLGPFNYGYTF. V usage is TRBV21-1 and J usage is TRBJ1-2. TRBV21-1 counts as a pseudogene. This CDR3 comprises 15 residues.